The rows below give T cell receptor beta chains drawn from one sample of a study of cytomegalovirus exposure and HLA in healthy donors. The method was immunoSEQ multiplex PCR; TCRdb's version includes in-frame clones alone and lacks a portion of them. Seen here are 220,000 or so clones, approximately 82% observed once, and the top ten hold less than 7%. The sequenced material came from PBMCs. These receptors came from a woman aged 18-30 years in good health and CMV-seronegative. The CDR3 runs from the conserved cysteine through the conserved F or W. The D gene is left open where the match is weak. Size tells how often a clone was seen (once, few, many) or the class of an expanded clone, and some rows leave it out.

V: TRBV5-1; D: -; J: TRBJ2-5; size: -; DNA: TGCGCCAGCAGCTTCTTGGCGGGATCACAAGAGACCCAGTACTTC; CDR3: CASSFLAGSQETQYF
V: TRBV28; D: TRBD1; J: TRBJ1-5; size: -; DNA: TGTGCCAGCAGTTCGGGACAGGACTATCAGCCCCAGCATTTT; CDR3: CASSSGQDYQPQHF
V: TRBV30; D: TRBD2; J: TRBJ2-1; size: -; DNA: TGTGCCTGGAGTAGACTAGCGGGACGAGGTGAGCAGTTCTTC; CDR3: CAWSRLAGRGEQFF
V: TRBV6-4; D: -; J: TRBJ2-2; size: -; DNA: TGTGCCAGCAGTGCGACTGGGGTCACCGGGGAGCTGTTTTTT; CDR3: CASSATGVTGELFF
V: TRBV12-5; D: -; J: TRBJ1-1; size: -; DNA: TGTGCTAGTGGTTTGGTACTGGCCAGGGAGTTCACTGAAGCTTTCTTT; CDR3: CASGLVLAREFTEAFF
V: TRBV11-2; D: -; J: TRBJ2-1; size: -; DNA: TGTGCCAGCAGCCAGAACCTAGGATCCTACAATGAGCAGTTCTTC; CDR3: CASSQNLGSYNEQFF
V: TRBV5-4; D: TRBD1; J: TRBJ2-4; size: -; DNA: TGTGCCAGCAGCGCCAGAGGGGGCCGGAACATTCAGTACTTC; CDR3: CASSARGGRNIQYF
V: TRBV29-1; D: -; J: TRBJ2-1; size: -; DNA: TGCAGCGTCGCACCTGGCGGGGCACACAATGAGCAGTTCTTC; CDR3: CSVAPGGAHNEQFF
V: TRBV5-1; D: -; J: TRBJ2-7; size: few; DNA: TGCGCCAGCAGCTTGGATGGGCACGAGCAGTACTTC; CDR3: CASSLDGHEQYF
V: TRBV5-1; D: TRBD1; J: TRBJ2-5; size: few; DNA: TGCGCCAGCAGCCTGACAGGGTCGGGAGAGACCCAGTACTTC; CDR3: CASSLTGSGETQYF
V: TRBV5-1; D: TRBD2; J: TRBJ2-2; size: -; DNA: TGCGCCAGCAGCTCTCTAGCGGGTCCCGACACCGGGGAGCTGTTTTTT; CDR3: CASSSLAGPDTGELFF
V: TRBV4-1; D: TRBD2; J: TRBJ2-1; size: -; DNA: TGCGCTACAGGCGTGACTAGCGATTCCTACAATGAGCAGTTCTTC; CDR3: CATGVTSDSYNEQFF
V: TRBV7-6; D: TRBD2; J: TRBJ2-7; size: -; DNA: TGTGCCAGCAGCCAAGGGACTAGCTACGAGCAGTACTTC; CDR3: CASSQGTSYEQYF
V: TRBV2; D: -; J: TRBJ1-2; size: -; DNA: TGTGCCAGCAGTGAATGGGGGGCTGGGACTGGCTACACCTTC; CDR3: CASSEWGAGTGYTF
V: TRBV6-5; D: -; J: TRBJ2-1; size: -; DNA: TGTGCCAGCAGTTGGGGCCTTTACAATGAGCAGTTCTTC; CDR3: CASSWGLYNEQFF
V: TRBV19; D: -; J: TRBJ2-7; size: -; DNA: TGTGCCAGTAGTACCAGACAGCCCTACGAGCAGTACTTC; CDR3: CASSTRQPYEQYF
V: TRBV9; D: -; J: TRBJ2-1; size: -; DNA: TGTGCCAGCAGCGGCGAAAGAGGGTTTCCAGTCCGGGAGCAGTTCTTC; CDR3: CASSGERGFPVREQFF
V: TRBV6-6; D: -; J: TRBJ1-3; size: -; DNA: TGTGCCAGCAGTCCTCGCGGGGGGTCGACTGGAAACACCATATATTTT; CDR3: CASSPRGGSTGNTIYF
V: TRBV2; D: -; J: TRBJ1-2; size: -; DNA: TGTGCCAGTTACCCAGAGAGGGAGTCTGCCTATGGCTACACCTTC; CDR3: CASYPERESAYGYTF
V: TRBV5-1; D: -; J: TRBJ1-5; size: -; DNA: TGCGCCAGCAGCTTGGATGGGGGCTTGCAGCCCCAGCATTTT; CDR3: CASSLDGGLQPQHF
V: TRBV6-1; D: -; J: TRBJ1-5; size: -; DNA: TGTGCCAGCAGTGAAATGGGTGGTGAGCCCCAGCATTTT; CDR3: CASSEMGGEPQHF
V: TRBV25-1; D: TRBD2; J: TRBJ2-3; size: -; DNA: TGTGCCAGCAGTTCCCTTGGGGGAGGGCATTACACAGATACGCAGTATTTT; CDR3: CASSSLGGGHYTDTQYF
V: TRBV2; D: TRBD1; J: TRBJ2-2; size: -; DNA: TGTGCCAGCAGAGACAGGGAGACCGGGGAGCTGTTTTTT; CDR3: CASRDRETGELFF
V: TRBV7-6; D: TRBD1; J: TRBJ2-7; size: -; DNA: TGTGCCAGCAGCTCGACGATCCGGGACAGGGGTAGCGAGCAGTACTTC; CDR3: CASSSTIRDRGSEQYF
V: TRBV6-5; D: -; J: TRBJ1-2; size: once; DNA: TGTGCCAGCAGTTACAGGGCTACCAGAGGTGGCTACACCTTC; CDR3: CASSYRATRGGYTF
V: TRBV19; D: -; J: TRBJ2-7; size: once; DNA: TGTGCCAGTAGTATCGGCAGGGGCTTCGAGCAGTACTTC; CDR3: CASSIGRGFEQYF
V: TRBV12-5; D: -; J: TRBJ2-7; size: -; DNA: TGTGCTAGTGGTTTGGTAATCGGGCAAGGAATCTACGAGCAGTACTTC; CDR3: CASGLVIGQGIYEQYF
V: TRBV6-6; D: TRBD2; J: TRBJ2-7; size: once; DNA: TGTGCCAGCAGTTACTCGGGACTAGATCCCTACGAGCAGTACTTC; CDR3: CASSYSGLDPYEQYF
V: TRBV18; D: -; J: TRBJ2-1; size: -; DNA: TGTGCCAGCTCACCAGTGGGCGGGGGCGGTAATGAGCAGTTCTTC; CDR3: CASSPVGGGGNEQFF
V: TRBV18; D: TRBD2; J: TRBJ2-2; size: few; DNA: TGTGCCAGCTCGCCTCTAGCGGGCACCGGGGAGCTGTTTTTT; CDR3: CASSPLAGTGELFF
V: TRBV30; D: -; J: TRBJ2-1; size: -; DNA: TGTGCCTGGAGTAAACTAGCAGGGACATACAATGAGCAGTTCTTC; CDR3: CAWSKLAGTYNEQFF
V: TRBV5-1; D: -; J: TRBJ2-7; size: -; DNA: TGCGCCAGCAGCCGTGTGGGATCGACCTACGAGCAGTACTTC; CDR3: CASSRVGSTYEQYF
V: TRBV4-1; D: TRBD1; J: TRBJ2-1; size: -; DNA: TGCGCCAGCAGCCAGTACGGGACAGGGACGAATGAGCAGTTCTTC; CDR3: CASSQYGTGTNEQFF
V: TRBV5-6; D: -; J: TRBJ2-2; size: -; DNA: TGTGCCAGCAGCTTGGTGACTAGTGGGAACACCGGGGAGCTGTTTTTT; CDR3: CASSLVTSGNTGELFF
V: TRBV12-5; D: -; J: TRBJ2-7; size: -; DNA: TGTGCTAGTGGGACTGGATACGAGCAGTACTTC; CDR3: CASGTGYEQYF
V: TRBV7-8; D: -; J: TRBJ1-1; size: -; DNA: TGTGCCAGCAGCTTAGATAGGGTTGGCACTGAAGCTTTCTTT; CDR3: CASSLDRVGTEAFF
V: TRBV14; D: TRBD1; J: TRBJ1-2; size: -; DNA: TGTGCCAGCAGCCCCCTCGAGGACAGGGGAGAAGGCTACACCTTC; CDR3: CASSPLEDRGEGYTF
V: TRBV5-5; D: TRBD1; J: TRBJ2-7; size: -; DNA: TGTGCCAGCAGGTTTGCCGGGACAGGGCCCCCACCGGATTGGTACTTC; CDR3: CASRFAGTGPPPDWYF
V: TRBV19; D: -; J: TRBJ1-3; size: -; DNA: TGTGCCAGTAGTGACCGAAACACCATATATTTT; CDR3: CASSDRNTIYF
V: TRBV5-1; D: -; J: TRBJ2-1; size: -; DNA: TGCGCCAGCAGCGTACTTCAGATTAACAATGAGCAGTTCTTC; CDR3: CASSVLQINNEQFF
V: TRBV28; D: -; J: TRBJ1-5; size: -; DNA: TGTGCCAGCCTTTTACGGGGGGGGAGTCAGCCCCAGCATTTT; CDR3: CASLLRGGSQPQHF
V: TRBV19; D: -; J: TRBJ2-3; size: -; DNA: TGTGCCAGTAGTACCCGAGACTCGCTTCTGGGGCAGTATTTT; CDR3: CASSTRDSLLGQYF
V: TRBV29-1; D: -; J: TRBJ1-2; size: few; DNA: TGCAGCGTTACCACAGGGAATAGAGGCTACACCTTC; CDR3: CSVTTGNRGYTF
V: TRBV6-6; D: -; J: TRBJ1-2; size: -; DNA: TGTGCCATTTTCGCAGGCGAGCCCTATGGCTACACCTTC; CDR3: CAIFAGEPYGYTF
V: TRBV7-8; D: -; J: TRBJ2-7; size: -; DNA: TGTGCCAGCAGCTTAGCCGGGGACGAGCAGTACTTC; CDR3: CASSLAGDEQYF